These T cell receptor beta chains were read from a single sample in a study of spatial heterogeneity in lung cancer. MiXCR, applied by TCRdb to the 5' RACE reads, yields one record per CDR3 protein. There are over 95,000 distinct CDR3 sequences in the sample; 11% occur only once, and less than 25% lies in the top ten. The source material was PBMCs, sampled at follow-up. The receptors derive from a female donor with early-stage non-small cell lung cancer. The CDR3 runs from the conserved cysteine through the conserved F or W. The D gene is left open where the match is weak.

v_gene: TRBV6-5
j_gene: TRBJ1-1
d_gene: NA
CDR3aa: CASSGAGRLGTEAFF

v_gene: TRBV12-3/TRBV12-4
j_gene: TRBJ2-2
d_gene: TRBD1
CDR3aa: CASSYQTGGATGELFF

v_gene: TRBV10-2
j_gene: TRBJ2-1
d_gene: NA
CDR3aa: CASSSTASYNEQFF

v_gene: TRBV7-8
j_gene: TRBJ1-1
d_gene: NA
CDR3aa: CASSLYGNMNTEAFF

v_gene: TRBV5-6
j_gene: TRBJ2-5
d_gene: NA
CDR3aa: CASSSLLGLETQYF

v_gene: TRBV9
j_gene: TRBJ1-5
d_gene: NA
CDR3aa: CASSVAATGYSNQPQHF

v_gene: TRBV6-6
j_gene: TRBJ1-1
d_gene: NA
CDR3aa: CASSSGPGGAFF

v_gene: TRBV18
j_gene: TRBJ2-2
d_gene: NA
CDR3aa: CASSTGELNTGELFF

v_gene: TRBV6-1
j_gene: TRBJ1-5
d_gene: TRBD1
CDR3aa: CASIRTGNQPQHF

v_gene: TRBV12-3/TRBV12-4
j_gene: TRBJ1-1
d_gene: NA
CDR3aa: CASSLETGNTEAFF

v_gene: TRBV6-5
j_gene: TRBJ2-3
d_gene: NA
CDR3aa: CASSPGAQIGTQYF

v_gene: TRBV7-9
j_gene: TRBJ1-2
d_gene: NA
CDR3aa: CASSRWAQGPRDHYGYTF

v_gene: TRBV10-1
j_gene: TRBJ2-3
d_gene: TRBD2
CDR3aa: CASSDRLAGGSDTQYF

v_gene: TRBV29-1
j_gene: TRBJ2-3
d_gene: NA
CDR3aa: CSVEEGFTDTQYF

v_gene: TRBV6-5
j_gene: TRBJ2-1
d_gene: TRBD1
CDR3aa: CASSWNRGLSYNEQFF

v_gene: TRBV6-1
j_gene: TRBJ2-1
d_gene: TRBD2
CDR3aa: CASSFRAGGFEQFF

v_gene: TRBV5-1
j_gene: TRBJ2-7
d_gene: TRBD2
CDR3aa: CASSLVAGVNEQYF

v_gene: TRBV7-3
j_gene: TRBJ2-1
d_gene: TRBD2
CDR3aa: CASSTGTSGVEQFF

v_gene: TRBV12-3/TRBV12-4
j_gene: TRBJ1-1
d_gene: TRBD1
CDR3aa: CASRDRMNTEAFF

v_gene: TRBV19
j_gene: TRBJ2-5
d_gene: NA
CDR3aa: CASSIADRQTQYF

v_gene: TRBV28
j_gene: TRBJ2-3
d_gene: NA
CDR3aa: CASSDPIGGSGTDTQYF

v_gene: TRBV30
j_gene: TRBJ2-2
d_gene: NA
CDR3aa: CAWRSGAGELFF

v_gene: TRBV29-1
j_gene: TRBJ2-3
d_gene: NA
CDR3aa: CSVLPGDTQYF

v_gene: TRBV5-6
j_gene: TRBJ1-5
d_gene: NA
CDR3aa: CASSLGADSSNQPQHF

v_gene: TRBV20-1
j_gene: TRBJ2-3
d_gene: TRBD2
CDR3aa: CSARMAGAGTDTQYF

v_gene: TRBV5-1
j_gene: TRBJ2-3
d_gene: TRBD2
CDR3aa: CASSGVLATTDTQYF

v_gene: TRBV10-3
j_gene: TRBJ2-2
d_gene: NA
CDR3aa: CAIQEGANTGELFF

v_gene: TRBV3-1
j_gene: TRBJ1-1
d_gene: NA
CDR3aa: CASSQDLRNTEAFF

v_gene: TRBV7-2
j_gene: TRBJ2-7
d_gene: NA
CDR3aa: CASSTTDSYEQYF

v_gene: TRBV7-2
j_gene: TRBJ1-2
d_gene: NA
CDR3aa: CASSLIGFDGYTF

v_gene: TRBV7-2
j_gene: TRBJ1-5
d_gene: NA
CDR3aa: CASSLGQGNIQPQHF

v_gene: TRBV19
j_gene: TRBJ1-1
d_gene: NA
CDR3aa: CASSYLVRTPGYTEAFF

v_gene: TRBV7-2
j_gene: TRBJ2-1
d_gene: NA
CDR3aa: CASSLRAAYNEQFF

v_gene: TRBV27
j_gene: TRBJ2-1
d_gene: NA
CDR3aa: CASSWVGLYNEQFF

v_gene: TRBV12-3/TRBV12-4
j_gene: TRBJ2-5
d_gene: NA
CDR3aa: CASSFSQETQYF

v_gene: TRBV9
j_gene: TRBJ1-1
d_gene: NA
CDR3aa: CASSPDPSNTEAFF

v_gene: TRBV19
j_gene: TRBJ2-5
d_gene: TRBD1
CDR3aa: CASSASGTGQETQYF

v_gene: TRBV18
j_gene: TRBJ1-2
d_gene: NA
CDR3aa: CASSPNSANYGYTF

v_gene: TRBV27
j_gene: TRBJ2-5
d_gene: TRBD1
CDR3aa: CASSVNRGGETQYF

v_gene: TRBV6-2/TRBV6-3
j_gene: TRBJ2-2
d_gene: TRBD2
CDR3aa: CASYAGEANTGELFF

v_gene: TRBV29-1
j_gene: TRBJ1-2
d_gene: NA
CDR3aa: CSGYYNYGYTF

v_gene: TRBV20-1
j_gene: TRBJ1-2
d_gene: NA
CDR3aa: CSARDPGNYGYTF

v_gene: TRBV4-2
j_gene: TRBJ1-1
d_gene: TRBD1
CDR3aa: CASSPGRAGGAASFF

v_gene: TRBV7-9
j_gene: TRBJ2-7
d_gene: NA
CDR3aa: CASSFPGRTNEQYF

v_gene: TRBV7-9
j_gene: TRBJ2-7
d_gene: TRBD1
CDR3aa: CASSPQTGRSYEQYF

v_gene: TRBV29-1
j_gene: TRBJ2-3
d_gene: NA
CDR3aa: CSVGQDTQYF

v_gene: TRBV13
j_gene: TRBJ2-7
d_gene: TRBD2
CDR3aa: CASSLKPGGIYEQYF

v_gene: TRBV7-2
j_gene: TRBJ2-3
d_gene: TRBD2
CDR3aa: CASSLGVAGGPGNTQYF

v_gene: TRBV4-3
j_gene: TRBJ2-1
d_gene: NA
CDR3aa: CASSRSLQGYNEQFF